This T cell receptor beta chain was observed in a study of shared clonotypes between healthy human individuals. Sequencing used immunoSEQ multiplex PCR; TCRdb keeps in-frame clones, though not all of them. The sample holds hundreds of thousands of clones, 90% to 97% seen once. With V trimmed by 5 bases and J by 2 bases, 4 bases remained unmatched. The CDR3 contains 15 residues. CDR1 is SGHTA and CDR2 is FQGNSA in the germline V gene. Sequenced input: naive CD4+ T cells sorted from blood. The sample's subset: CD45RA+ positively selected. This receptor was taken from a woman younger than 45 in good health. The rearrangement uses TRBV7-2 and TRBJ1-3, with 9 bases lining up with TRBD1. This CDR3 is CASSPGTGTGNTIYF. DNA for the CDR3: TGTGCCAGCAGCCCTGGGACAGGGACTGGAAACACCATATATTTT.